The rows below give T cell receptor beta chains drawn from one sample of a study of shared clonotypes between healthy human individuals. Libraries were prepared by immunoSEQ multiplex PCR; TCRdb keeps only in-frame clonotypes and omits some of them. Among approximately 1,000,000 clones listed, around 78% were seen once. The sample consisted of memory CD4+ T cells from PBMCs. The receptors were gathered from a man in his late teens or twenties in good health. Some clones in this sample may be carry-over from other donors' samples. The CDR3 runs from the conserved cysteine through the conserved F or W.

CDR3 length: 16
V gene: TRBV5-1
J gene: -
CDR3 protein: CASSRGWTGNRDEQYF

CDR3 length: 13
V gene: TRBV5-1
J gene: TRBJ1-1
CDR3 protein: CASRQVSTREAFF

CDR3 length: 17
V gene: TRBV27
J gene: TRBJ2-3
CDR3 protein: CASSLNFVQINTDTQYF

CDR3 length: 13
V gene: TRBV6-6
J gene: TRBJ1-2
CDR3 protein: CASSATANYGYTF

CDR3 length: 15
V gene: TRBV2
J gene: TRBJ2-3
CDR3 protein: CASSEAGVSTDTQYF

CDR3 length: 14
V gene: TRBV2
J gene: TRBJ2-7
CDR3 protein: CASLESSGRFEQYF

CDR3 length: 13
V gene: TRBV28
J gene: TRBJ1-5
CDR3 protein: CASNRRANQPQHF

CDR3 length: 15
V gene: TRBV28
J gene: TRBJ1-4
CDR3 protein: CASSGTGESTEKLFF

CDR3 length: 14
V gene: TRBV15
J gene: TRBJ2-5
CDR3 protein: CATSGWRGQETQYF

CDR3 length: 15
V gene: TRBV5-1
J gene: TRBJ1-4
CDR3 protein: CASSLLGTREEKLFF

CDR3 length: 14
V gene: TRBV7-9
J gene: TRBJ1-1
CDR3 protein: CASSRSGGNTEAFF

CDR3 length: 14
V gene: TRBV6-6
J gene: TRBJ2-3
CDR3 protein: CASSQGTSADTQYF

CDR3 length: 15
V gene: TRBV28
J gene: TRBJ2-1
CDR3 protein: CASTLAVLAGNEQFF

CDR3 length: 14
V gene: TRBV7-9
J gene: TRBJ1-1
CDR3 protein: CASSVGQGGTEAFF

CDR3 length: 17
V gene: TRBV4-2
J gene: TRBJ2-2
CDR3 protein: CASSQDAGRGLTGELFF

CDR3 length: 14
V gene: TRBV19
J gene: TRBJ1-5
CDR3 protein: CASSRDGSNQPQHF

CDR3 length: 15
V gene: TRBV5-1
J gene: TRBJ1-5
CDR3 protein: CASSYSGESNQPQHF

CDR3 length: 14
V gene: TRBV2
J gene: TRBJ1-2
CDR3 protein: CASSRRGIHYGYTF

CDR3 length: 15
V gene: TRBV7-9
J gene: TRBJ1-1
CDR3 protein: CASSPGERGHTEAFF

CDR3 length: 15
V gene: TRBV10-3
J gene: TRBJ2-7
CDR3 protein: CAITPRTGPDHEQYF

CDR3 length: 15
V gene: TRBV7-2
J gene: TRBJ1-3
CDR3 protein: CASSYQGTSGNTIYF

CDR3 length: 13
V gene: TRBV19
J gene: TRBJ1-2
CDR3 protein: CATTGPGPFGYTF

CDR3 length: 14
V gene: TRBV27
J gene: TRBJ2-7
CDR3 protein: CASSYWGQAYEQYF

CDR3 length: 18
V gene: TRBV7-3
J gene: TRBJ2-2
CDR3 protein: CASSLISRLELNTGELFF

CDR3 length: 13
V gene: TRBV5-6
J gene: TRBJ2-5
CDR3 protein: CASSRWASGSQYF

CDR3 length: 15
V gene: TRBV19
J gene: TRBJ2-7
CDR3 protein: CASSRVGGASYEQYF

CDR3 length: 12
V gene: TRBV28
J gene: TRBJ2-7
CDR3 protein: CASSFTGPEQYF

CDR3 length: 12
V gene: TRBV2
J gene: TRBJ2-7
CDR3 protein: CASSGRGAKQYF

CDR3 length: 11
V gene: TRBV20-1
J gene: TRBJ1-1
CDR3 protein: CSAEIQGRAFF

CDR3 length: 15
V gene: TRBV4-2
J gene: TRBJ2-3
CDR3 protein: CASSQSGTSGRAQYF

CDR3 length: 12
V gene: TRBV15
J gene: TRBJ2-3
CDR3 protein: CATRRESDTQYF

CDR3 length: 15
V gene: TRBV2
J gene: TRBJ2-6
CDR3 protein: CASSERTAGANVLTF

CDR3 length: 17
V gene: TRBV2
J gene: TRBJ1-1
CDR3 protein: CASSDLARGDPNTEAFF

CDR3 length: 15
V gene: TRBV7-8
J gene: TRBJ1-4
CDR3 protein: CASSSISQKNEKLFF

CDR3 length: 15
V gene: TRBV7-9
J gene: TRBJ1-4
CDR3 protein: CASRLGQLSNEKLFF

CDR3 length: 14
V gene: TRBV9
J gene: TRBJ2-7
CDR3 protein: CASSTLSGSYEQYF

CDR3 length: 13
V gene: TRBV6-1
J gene: TRBJ1-1
CDR3 protein: CASRKQGATEAFF

CDR3 length: 14
V gene: TRBV25-1
J gene: TRBJ2-2
CDR3 protein: CASRPPGNTGELFF

CDR3 length: 15
V gene: TRBV28
J gene: TRBJ2-7
CDR3 protein: CASSFPGAGAGEQYF

CDR3 length: 15
V gene: TRBV5-4
J gene: TRBJ2-7
CDR3 protein: CASSDHSGVLYEQYF

CDR3 length: 15
V gene: TRBV19
J gene: TRBJ2-7
CDR3 protein: CASTPRGGRSYEQYF

CDR3 length: 17
V gene: TRBV18
J gene: TRBJ2-1
CDR3 protein: CASSPPRLAGAASLQFF

CDR3 length: 14
V gene: TRBV5-4
J gene: TRBJ2-7
CDR3 protein: CASSRSGRPEEQYF

CDR3 length: 11
V gene: TRBV7-2
J gene: TRBJ2-7
CDR3 protein: CASSLAHEQYF

CDR3 length: 15
V gene: TRBV28
J gene: TRBJ2-2
CDR3 protein: CASSLGSVGPGELFF

CDR3 length: 16
V gene: TRBV12-2
J gene: TRBJ2-4
CDR3 protein: CASRLAGGAGKNIQYF

CDR3 length: 13
V gene: TRBV15
J gene: TRBJ1-2
CDR3 protein: CATRFNQVLGYTF

CDR3 length: 13
V gene: TRBV23-1
J gene: TRBJ1-5
CDR3 protein: CASSGQGHQPQHF

CDR3 length: 20
V gene: TRBV27
J gene: TRBJ2-3
CDR3 protein: CASRKISGVFFRQGTDTQYF

CDR3 length: 15
V gene: TRBV10-3
J gene: TRBJ2-2
CDR3 protein: CAIRTKDGSTGELFF